This T cell receptor (beta chain) was sequenced for a study of blood T cell repertoires in COVID-19. Whole-study context: Samples representing acute and convalescent COVID-19 were sourced from the United States, Italy and Spain. T cells, B-cell-depleted T cells, or PBMCs provided the cDNA or gDNA that served as material.

In the study's own analysis: Amplified reference gene primers provided the basis for estimating nucleated cell counts. Only in-frame clones appear in the TCRdb table, and some are missing; sequencing was by immunoSEQ multiplex PCR. V and J calls and clone size are those listed in that table; D and trimming were worked out from the DNA. The sample holds 400,000 to 500,000 clones, 88% seen once. Participant-given clinical history determined each cohort assignment. The CDR3 covers 15 residues. Germline CDR1 DFQATT, CDR2 SNEGSKA (reference sequence). V was cut by 3 bases and J by 2 bases, with 17 bases left in between.

Sequencing input: PBMCs or T cells enriched from blood (not recorded which). The gene calls are TRBV20-1 and TRBJ2-7; possible D gene TRBD2, 5 bases. The source of this sequence is a woman under 30 who had been exposed to COVID-19. CDR3 nucleotides: TGCAGTGCTAGTTCCCCCCGGACTCCCGCCTACGAGCAGTACTTC. Translated, it gives CSASSPRTPAYEQYF.